This entry describes one T cell receptor beta chain. Its specificity is not known. The V and J ends lost 0 bases and 7 bases respectively, with 10 bases between them. Per the germline V gene, CDR1 is GTSNPN and CDR2 is SVGIG (reference sequence). The CDR3 consists of 13 residues. Repertoires were generated with immunoSEQ multiplex PCR, while TCRdb's copy carries only in-frame clones and drops some. The data hold over 110,000 clones, with around 84% observed a single time. This entry belongs to a study of cytomegalovirus exposure and HLA in healthy donors. General study results and limits: According to a subsequent analysis, TCR clusters identified in the first cohort showed a tendency to co-occur across the 120 or so validation repertoires. The study recorded 160 or so TCR beta chains that were cytomegalovirus-associated.

The sequence came from a man between 18 and 35 years old in good health and CMV-seropositive. The sequenced material came from PBMCs. This chain links TRBV30 with TRBJ1-5; D not certain. CDR3 nucleotide sequence: TGTGCCTGGAGTGTAAATCCTGGCCAGCCCCAGCATTTT. Translation gives CAWSVNPGQPQHF.